Listed here is a single T cell receptor (beta chain). Its antigen remains unknown. V was clipped by 0 bases and J by 9 bases; unmatched bases: 17. Germline lookup yields CDR1 MDHEN and CDR2 SYDVKM. The CDR3 covers 19 residues. These data belong to a study of long-term antiretroviral therapy in people with HIV. Survey level was the resolution at which the v3.0 immunoSEQ assay ran. Sequenced by immunoSEQ multiplex PCR; TCRdb stores in-frame clones only, minus some. The sample lists 19,000 or so clones, around 81% occurring once. Findings of the study overall: Pre-ART clonal expansion yielded clones that dominated the repertoire at all time points. Blood specimens, gathered between about 2004 and 2017, were possibly obtained under older ART regimens.

Sequenced material: unsorted PBMCs, taken 2.2 years after starting antiretroviral therapy. This clonotype was sampled from a man aged 50-60 years with HIV. V is TRBV28 and J is TRBJ1-1; TRBD1 aligns across 12 bases. CDR3 region: CASSLWGQGAWGLTLKAFF. In DNA form, the CDR3 reads TGTGCCAGCAGTTTATGGGGACAGGGGGCATGGGGACTTACACTGAAAGCTTTCTTT.